The entry below gives a single TCR beta chain sequence along with its context. This specimen belongs to a study of blood T cell repertoires in COVID-19. The wider study: Both acute and convalescent COVID-19 samples were obtained from the United States, Italy and Spain. T cells, B-cell-depleted T cells, or PBMCs provided the cDNA or gDNA that served as material.

In the authors' methods: Counts of nucleated cells, estimated from reference gene primer amplification, were obtained. The assay was immunoSEQ multiplex PCR, and TCRdb's table has in-frame clones only and misses some. V and J calls and clone size are those listed in that table; D and trimming were worked out from the DNA. The sample lists roughly 150,000 clones, approximately 91% occurring once. The CDR3 extends over 16 amino acids. V gave up 0 bases and J gave up 4 bases; unmatched junction bases: 6. Germline CDR1 is SGHNT and CDR2 is YYREEE (reference sequence). V gene TRBV5-4 combines with J gene TRBJ1-2, with 10 bases aligning to TRBD1. This receptor was identified in a man aged 18-30 years with acute or convalescent COVID-19. What was sequenced was peripheral blood. The DNA for the CDR3 is TGTGCCAGCAGCTTGGGCTCGGACAGGGGGGGCTATGGCTACACCTTC. Translating it yields CASSLGSDRGGYGYTF. The whole variable domain, filled in from reference TRBV5-4 and TRBJ1-2, reads ETGVTQSPTHLIKTRGQQVTLRCSSQSGHNTVSWYQQALGQGPQFIFQYYREEENGRGNFPPRFSGLQFPNYSSELNVNALELDDSALYLCASSLGSDRGGYGYTFGSGTRLTVV.